This record looks at one T cell receptor beta chain sequence and its context. Its antigen remains unknown. It was with 60 Vbeta and 13 Jbeta primers that the PCR ran. The protocol was immunoSEQ multiplex PCR, while the TCRdb copy is restricted to in-frame clones and leaves out a portion. The profile covers around 91,000 clones, with around 80% appearing a single time and about 2.7% taken by the ten largest. The source of the sample is a study of cytomegalovirus exposure and HLA in healthy donors. Study outcomes and limitations: An Asian-associated ancestry cluster reportedly showed fewer N-insertions than the roughly 670-donor mean in a later analysis.

This CDR3 is 15 amino acids long. V was pared by 4 bases and J by 3 bases, with 11 bases between. The V gene's germline CDR1 is SGDLS and CDR2 YYNGEE. The chain links TRBV9 to TRBJ2-6; D uncertain. The origin of this receptor is a male donor in good health and CMV-seropositive. Source material: PBMCs. This CDR3 is CASSLPPGGANVLTF. In DNA form, the CDR3 reads TGTGCCAGCAGCCTCCCTCCAGGTGGGGCCAACGTCCTGACTTTC.